This entry lists 2 T cell receptor beta chains sequenced from one sample in a study of T cell responses to AZD1222 COVID-19 vaccine. The repertoire was sequenced with immunoSEQ multiplex PCR; TCRdb's copy has only in-frame clones and lacks some. This table has approximately 170,000 clones, roughly 87% appearing once. The specimen was peripheral blood, collected 28 days after the second AZD1222 dose. The receptors come from an adult who received the AZD1222 COVID-19 vaccine.

The CDR3 DNA is TGTGCCAGTGACAGGACTACCCCTGGAAACACCATATATTTT. Its protein is CASDRTTPGNTIYF. This chain connects TRBV6-5 to TRBJ1-3, with D perhaps matching TRBD1 (6 bases). CDR3 length: 14 residues. Between the trimmed V and J ends, which lost 9 bases and 2 bases, there was a span of 14 bases. Per germline, CDR1 MNHEY and CDR2 SVGAGI.

The V and J genes are TRBV7-9 and TRBJ2-1; tentative D call: TRBD1 (6 bases). This CDR3 is 17 amino acids long. The V and J ends lost 5 bases and 4 bases respectively, with 21 bases between them. The germline V gene encodes CDR1 SEHNR and CDR2 FQNEAQ (reference sequence). CDR3 in amino acids: CASSPPRQAVGYNEQFF. As DNA, the CDR3 is TGTGCCAGCAGCCCCCCCCGACAGGCCGTGGGATACAATGAGCAGTTCTTC.